This T cell receptor beta chain was captured by sequencing in a study of CD8 T cells in ankylosing spondylitis. General study points: Some of these motif variants have turned up before, in reports on reactive arthritis synovial fluid and blood. Within ankylosing spondylitis blood, a TCR beta motif made up of seven to nine highly homologous variants appeared to be characteristic.

This clonotype was observed a few times. Its specificity is unknown. Trimming stripped 1 base from V and 4 bases from J, with 5 bases between. Germline lookup yields CDR1 DFQATT and CDR2 SNEGSKA (reference sequence). This CDR3 is built from 11 residues. By quantitative 5'-RACE with molecular barcodes, the TCR beta libraries were made. A single record per CDR3 protein comes from TCRdb applying MiXCR to the 5' RACE reads. The table lists about 360,000 distinct CDR3 sequences, 20% of them singletons. The receptor's source is a male donor with ankylosing spondylitis or in good health (not recorded which). The V and J genes are TRBV20-1 and TRBJ2-7; a possible D gene is TRBD2 (5 bases). The sequencing sample was made of blood, either unsorted or a sorted T cell fraction (not recorded which). The CDR3 here is CSARGLYEQYF. DNA for the CDR3: TGCAGTGCTAGAGGACTATACGAGCAGTACTTC.